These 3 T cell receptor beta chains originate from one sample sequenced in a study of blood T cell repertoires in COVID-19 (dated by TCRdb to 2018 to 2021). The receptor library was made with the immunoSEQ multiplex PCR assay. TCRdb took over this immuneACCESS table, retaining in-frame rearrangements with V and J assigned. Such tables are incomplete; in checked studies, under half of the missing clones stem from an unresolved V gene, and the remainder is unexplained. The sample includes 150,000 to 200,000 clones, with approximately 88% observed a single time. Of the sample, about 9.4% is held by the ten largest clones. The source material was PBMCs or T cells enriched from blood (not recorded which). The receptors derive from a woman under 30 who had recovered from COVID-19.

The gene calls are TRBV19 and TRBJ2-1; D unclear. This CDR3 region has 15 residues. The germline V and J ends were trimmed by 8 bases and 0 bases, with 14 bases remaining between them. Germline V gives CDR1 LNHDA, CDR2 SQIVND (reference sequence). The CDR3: CASSLGGSSYNEQFF. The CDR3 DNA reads TGTGCCAGTTCGTTAGGCGGAAGCTCCTACAATGAGCAGTTCTTC.

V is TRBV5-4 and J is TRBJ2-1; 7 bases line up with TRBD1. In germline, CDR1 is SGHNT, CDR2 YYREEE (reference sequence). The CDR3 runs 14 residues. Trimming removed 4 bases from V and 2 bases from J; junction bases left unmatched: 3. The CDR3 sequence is CASSPGTAYNEQFF. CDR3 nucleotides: TGTGCCAGCAGCCCCGGGACAGCCTACAATGAGCAGTTCTTC.

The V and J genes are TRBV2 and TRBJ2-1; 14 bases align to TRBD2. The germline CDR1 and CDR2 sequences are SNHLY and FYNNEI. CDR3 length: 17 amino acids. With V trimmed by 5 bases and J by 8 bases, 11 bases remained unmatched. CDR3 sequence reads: CASSIHPGLAGDDEQFF. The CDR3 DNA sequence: TGTGCCAGCAGTATACACCCGGGACTAGCGGGAGATGATGAGCAGTTCTTC.